This T cell receptor beta chain comes out of a study of Graves' ophthalmopathy and Graves' hyperthyroidism. Germline trimming cut 4 bases from V and 5 bases from J; bases unmatched to any gene: 4. CDR3 length equals 14 residues. For repertoire sequencing, the TCR beta CDR3 regions were amplified from RNA transcripts. HTBI primers served in a first-round RT-PCR, which a second-round multiplex PCR followed. TCRdb itself ran the multiplex PCR reads through MiXCR, one entry per CDR3 protein. The sample shows about 400,000 distinct CDR3 sequences, under 25% of them seen only once. This TCR came from a woman aged 18-29 years with stable Graves' hyperthyroidism. V and J are TRBV12-3 or TRBV12-4 and TRBJ1-5; 8 bases agree with TRBD1. The specimen was peripheral blood. The CDR3 is CASSSRGQDQPQHF. Written as DNA, the CDR3 is TGTGCCAGCAGTTCCAGGGGGCAGGATCAGCCCCAGCATTTT.